This T cell receptor beta chain was sequenced for a study of CD8 T cells in ankylosing spondylitis. Study-wide findings and caveats: Disease-linked clones were reportedly significantly enriched in matched ankylosing spondylitis synovial fluid. The study identified a TCR beta motif of roughly eight highly homologous variants that appeared characteristic of ankylosing spondylitis blood.

The V and J ends lost 6 bases and 4 bases, in that order; junction bases with no gene match: 9. Germline CDR1 reads MNHEY; CDR2 reads SMNVEV (reference sequence). The CDR3 consists of 15 residues. Quantitative molecular-barcoded 5'-RACE generated the TCR beta libraries. TCRdb reprocessed the 5' RACE reads via MiXCR and lists one record per CDR3 protein. The sample includes approximately 150,000 distinct CDR3 sequences, roughly 10% of them seen just once. Only a few counts were recorded for this clonotype. The antigen is not known. This sequence joins TRBV27 and TRBJ2-1; TRBD2 aligns across 7 bases. What was sequenced was blood, either unsorted or a sorted T cell fraction (not recorded which). The TCR was taken from a female donor with ankylosing spondylitis or in good health (not recorded which). This CDR3 is CASRTFGRAYNEQFF. CDR3 sequence (DNA): TGTGCCAGCAGAACTTTTGGGAGGGCGTACAATGAGCAGTTCTTC.